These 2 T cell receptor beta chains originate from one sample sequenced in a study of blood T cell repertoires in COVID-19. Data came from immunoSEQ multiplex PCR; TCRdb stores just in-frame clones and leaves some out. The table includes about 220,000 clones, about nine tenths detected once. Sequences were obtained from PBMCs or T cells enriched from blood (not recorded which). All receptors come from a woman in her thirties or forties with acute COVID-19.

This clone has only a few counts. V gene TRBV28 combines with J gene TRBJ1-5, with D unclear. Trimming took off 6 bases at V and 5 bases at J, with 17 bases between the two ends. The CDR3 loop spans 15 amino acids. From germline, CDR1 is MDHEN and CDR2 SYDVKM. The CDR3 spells CASSNGGGRYQPQHF. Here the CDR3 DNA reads TGTGCCAGCAGCAACGGTGGCGGCCGGTATCAGCCCCAGCATTTT.

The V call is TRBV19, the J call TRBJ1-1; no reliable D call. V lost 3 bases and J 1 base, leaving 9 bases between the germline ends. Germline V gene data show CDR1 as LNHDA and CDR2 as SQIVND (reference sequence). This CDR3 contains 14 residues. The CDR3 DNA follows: TGTGCCAGTAGTATGGGCAGGCCGAACACTGAAGCTTTCTTT. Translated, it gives CASSMGRPNTEAFF.